This TCR beta chain is from a study of shared clonotypes between healthy human individuals. Concerning this clone itself: The antigen is undetermined.

CDR3 length: 18 residues. Trimming took off 7 bases at V and 5 bases at J, with 26 bases between the two ends. Germline loops: CDR1 MDHEN, CDR2 SYDVKM. Study-level results: Clonotype sharing among donors, it was expected, would be affected by sequencing depth.

Naivety among CD8 cells was defined by CD45RO negativity and positive CCR7 selection, thereby excluding terminally differentiated effector memory CD45RA+ cells. All donors were Caucasian adults living in Nashville, Tennessee. The protocol was immunoSEQ multiplex PCR, while the TCRdb copy is restricted to in-frame clones and leaves out a portion. The sample consists of approximately 720,000 clones, about 91% of them appearing once. This chain connects TRBV28 to TRBJ1-4, with D maybe TRBD1 (5 bases). The sequenced material came from naive CD8+ T cells sorted from blood. The clonotype was recovered from a man under 40 in good health. CDR3 loop: CASTISPPRQTLNEKLFF. CDR3 sequence (DNA): TGTGCCAGCACCATCTCACCCCCTCGACAGACCTTAAATGAAAAACTGTTTTTT.